The 2 T cell receptor beta chains listed next were all sequenced from one sample in a study of Ad26.COV2.S vaccination and SARS-CoV-2 variants. Clones were sequenced by immunoSEQ multiplex PCR, and TCRdb holds only the in-frame ones, with some missing. This sample carries about 440,000 clones, around 91% of them seen once, and the ten largest clones take less than 5.5%. Treatment meaning: 15 to 20 received Ad26.COV2.S at low or high dose, single or two shots; several received placebo; per-sample allocation not given. Collection of the samples took place on day 63 after the first injection of vaccine or placebo. Here the sequenced sample was peripheral blood, taken in a trial of Ad26.COV2.S vaccine versus placebo. These receptors were obtained from a person between 18 and 59 years old who received the Ad26.COV2.S COVID-19 vaccine or a placebo.

J is TRBJ2-3 and V is TRBV5-4, with a weak D call TRBD2 (6 bases). The germline gives CDR1 SGHNT, CDR2 YYREEE (reference sequence). The length of the CDR3 is 15 residues. V lost 3 bases and J lost 8, with 19 bases in between. The CDR3 sequence is CASSYSLRAEGTQYF. CDR3 sequence (DNA): TGTGCCAGCAGCTACTCACTGCGCGCGGAGGGTACGCAGTATTTT.

The chain uses TRBV28 and TRBJ2-7; D may be TRBD1 (5 bases). With 7 bases removed from V and 1 base from J, the gap between germline ends came to 11 bases. The CDR3 runs to 13 residues. The germline CDR1 and CDR2 sequences are MDHEN and SYDVKM. The CDR3: CASNTAGSYEQYF. CDR3 nucleotide sequence: TGTGCCAGCAACACGGCAGGGTCCTACGAGCAGTACTTC.